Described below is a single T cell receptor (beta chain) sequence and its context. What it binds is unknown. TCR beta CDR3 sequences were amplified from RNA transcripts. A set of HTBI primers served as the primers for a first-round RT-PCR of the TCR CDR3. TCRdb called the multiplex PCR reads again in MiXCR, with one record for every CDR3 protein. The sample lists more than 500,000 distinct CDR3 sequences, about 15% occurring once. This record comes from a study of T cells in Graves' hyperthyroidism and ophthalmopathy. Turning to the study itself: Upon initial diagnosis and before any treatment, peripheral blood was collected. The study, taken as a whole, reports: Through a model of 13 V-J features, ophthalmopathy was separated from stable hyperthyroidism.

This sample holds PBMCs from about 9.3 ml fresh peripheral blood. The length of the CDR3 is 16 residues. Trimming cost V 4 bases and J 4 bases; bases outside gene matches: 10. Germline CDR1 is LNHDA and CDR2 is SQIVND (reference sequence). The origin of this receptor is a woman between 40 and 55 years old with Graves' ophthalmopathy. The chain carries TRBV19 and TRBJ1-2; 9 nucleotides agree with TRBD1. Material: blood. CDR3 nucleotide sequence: TGTGCCAGTAGTAGTCCGGGGACAGGGAATGGCTATGGCTACACCTTC. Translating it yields CASSSPGTGNGYGYTF.